The 8 T cell receptor beta chains presented below share a single source sample, sequenced in a study of T cell repertoires and HLA-DP antigens. Libraries were prepared by immunoSEQ multiplex PCR; TCRdb keeps only in-frame clonotypes and omits some of them. The table shows approximately 89,000 clones, with about 89% occurring only once. Their antigens remain unidentified. What was sequenced was CD4+ T cells from PBMCs. These receptors were collected from a man aged 50 or older in good health and CMV-seronegative.

This clone was detected only a few times. The same CDR3 arises from other DNA sequences in this sample as well. V usage is TRBV5-1 and J usage is TRBJ2-7, with 8 bases fitting TRBD2. The CDR3 totals 15 residues. V shed 4 bases and J 4 bases; nucleotides not matched to a gene: 10. Germline V gives CDR1 SGHRS, CDR2 YFSETQ. CDR3 region: CASSPRAGGRYEQYF. CDR3 DNA: TGCGCCAGCAGCCCCCGGGCGGGAGGACGGTACGAGCAGTACTTC.

The J gene is TRBJ2-3, the V gene TRBV7-8, with TRBD2 identical over 9 bases. Germline CDR1 reads SGHVS; CDR2 reads FQNEAQ. Unmatched junction bases numbered 5, after V lost 4 bases and J lost 0 bases. The CDR3 is 16 amino acids. The CDR3 nucleotides read TGTGCCAGCAGCTCGATGAGCGGGGGGAGCACAGATACGCAGTATTTT. Its protein is CASSSMSGGSTDTQYF.

The chain joins TRBV12-5 to TRBJ2-2, with D perhaps TRBD2 (5 bases). CDR3 length: 15 amino acids. Between the trimmed V and J ends, which lost 1 base and 7 bases, there was a span of 13 bases. Germline lookup yields CDR1 LGHNT and CDR2 FRNRAP. Here the CDR3 DNA reads TGTGCTAGTGGTTTGGGGCAGAACGGGATCGGGGAGCTGTTTTTT. This sequence encodes CASGLGQNGIGELFF.

A single count supports this clone. The chain employs TRBV11-3 and TRBJ2-1; 10 bases match TRBD2. V lost 3 bases, J lost 2 bases, and 1 base stayed unmatched. The length of the CDR3 is 15 residues. CDR1 is SGHNT and CDR2 is YENEEA in the germline V gene. CDR3 loop: CASSFSGRTYNEQFF. In nucleotides, the CDR3 is TGTGCCAGCAGCTTTAGCGGGAGGACCTACAATGAGCAGTTCTTC.

This clone appeared once. This chain links TRBV7-2 with TRBJ1-2; TRBD1 aligns across 7 bases. The V segment lost 3 bases and the J segment 1 base; nucleotides outside the gene matches: 2. The CDR3 is 14 residues long. Germline V lookup: CDR1 SGHTA, CDR2 FQGNSA. The CDR3 spells CASSLGQNNYGYTF. In nucleotides, the CDR3 is TGTGCCAGCAGCTTGGGACAGAATAACTATGGCTACACCTTC.

The chain joins TRBV28 to TRBJ2-7; D may correspond to TRBD1 or TRBD2 (7 bases each). CDR3 length equals 16 residues. V was trimmed by 4 bases and J by 5 bases, leaving 21 bases between them. Per the germline V gene, CDR1 is MDHEN and CDR2 is SYDVKM. The CDR3 DNA reads TGTGCCAGCAGTTACGCGGGCCAGGGGGGACTACACGAGCAGTACTTC. As protein: CASSYAGQGGLHEQYF.

The chain has TRBV28 and TRBJ1-5; D remains unclear. Trimming shortened V by 1 base and J by 7 bases, and 11 bases separated the two germline ends. Per the germline V gene, CDR1 is MDHEN and CDR2 is SYDVKM. This CDR3 contains 14 residues. CDR3 in DNA: TGTGCCAGCAGTTTATTCCGGGAGGGACAGCCCCAGCATTTT. Protein product: CASSLFREGQPQHF.

The CDR3 nucleotides are TGTGCCAGCAGCGTAGGCCAGGCGAACACTGAAGCTTTCTTT. It translates to CASSVGQANTEAFF. The V gene is TRBV9, the J gene TRBJ1-1, with D unresolved. Germline V gene lookup returns CDR1 SGDLS and CDR2 YYNGEE. The CDR3 runs 14 residues. Trimming removed 0 bases at V and 1 base at J, with 7 bases between.